Listed below are T cell receptor beta chains from one sample, sequenced in a study of T cell responses to AZD1222 COVID-19 vaccine. Using immunoSEQ multiplex PCR, the repertoire was profiled, and TCRdb retains in-frame clones only, with some absent. This table holds approximately 220,000 clones, approximately 94% found once. The input for sequencing was peripheral blood, taken on day 0 of MenACWY control vaccination. These receptor sequences come from an adult in good health. CDR3s include the opening cysteine and the closing phenylalanine or tryptophan. Each record gives: clone size, CDR3 length, V gene, J gene, D gene, CDR3 protein, CDR3 DNA. The D gene is left open where the match is weak. Size is stated for part of the rows, as once, few or many counts, or as a class when the clone is expanded.

size: -; length: 16; V: TRBV18; J: TRBJ1-4; D: -; CDR3: CASSPTRQTYNEKLFF; DNA: TGTGCCAGCTCACCGACTCGACAGACTTATAATGAAAAACTGTTTTTT
size: -; length: 13; V: TRBV6-5; J: TRBJ1-2; D: -; CDR3: CASRLPGGYGYTF; DNA: TGTGCCAGCAGGCTCCCGGGGGGCTATGGCTACACCTTC
size: -; length: 15; V: TRBV12-2; J: TRBJ1-1; D: -; CDR3: CASRLAAYMNTEAFF; DNA: TGTGCAAGTCGCTTAGCCGCTTACATGAACACTGAAGCTTTCTTT
size: few; length: 13; V: TRBV12-3/TRBV12-4; J: TRBJ1-1; D: -; CDR3: CASSFMGNTEAFF; DNA: TGTGCCAGCAGTTTTATGGGGAACACTGAAGCTTTCTTT
size: once; length: 14; V: TRBV7-2; J: TRBJ1-5; D: -; CDR3: CASSPNRGNQPQHF; DNA: TGTGCCAGCAGCCCGAACAGGGGCAATCAGCCCCAGCATTTT
size: -; length: 13; V: TRBV4-3; J: TRBJ1-4; D: -; CDR3: CASSQDMNEKLFF; DNA: TGCGCCAGCAGCCAAGATATGAATGAAAAACTGTTTTTT
size: once; length: 13; V: TRBV20-1; J: TRBJ1-6; D: TRBD1; CDR3: CSASRQGDSPLHF; DNA: TGCAGTGCTAGTAGACAGGGGGATTCACCCCTCCACTTT
size: -; length: 14; V: TRBV11-3; J: TRBJ2-7; D: -; CDR3: CASSLVGNVGEQYF; DNA: TGTGCCAGCAGCTTAGTGGGTAATGTAGGCGAGCAGTACTTC
size: -; length: 16; V: TRBV9; J: TRBJ1-6; D: -; CDR3: CASSPHWGGASSPLHF; DNA: TGTGCCAGCAGCCCCCACTGGGGGGGAGCTAGTTCACCCCTCCACTTT
size: -; length: 16; V: TRBV7-9; J: TRBJ2-5; D: TRBD1; CDR3: CASSLPGRQGRETQYF; DNA: TGTGCCAGCAGCCTGCCCGGGCGACAGGGACGAGAGACCCAGTACTTC
size: -; length: 18; V: TRBV27; J: TRBJ2-5; D: TRBD2; CDR3: CASSLSWGGQGMVKTQYF; DNA: TGTGCCAGCAGTTTATCGTGGGGAGGGCAGGGTATGGTTAAGACCCAGTACTTC
size: -; length: 12; V: TRBV12-3/TRBV12-4; J: TRBJ2-2; D: -; CDR3: CASSFKGGELFF; DNA: TGTGCCAGCAGTTTTAAGGGCGGGGAGCTGTTTTTT